The subject of this entry is one T cell receptor beta chain. Since a much larger clone is just one base distant, this may be a read error. This sample is drawn from a study of T cells in Graves' hyperthyroidism and ophthalmopathy. V was trimmed by 3 bases and J by 5 bases, leaving 17 bases between them. Germline lookup yields CDR1 DFQATT and CDR2 SNEGSKA (reference sequence). The CDR3 is made up of 14 amino acids. Amplification yielded TCR beta CDR3 regions, with RNA transcripts as the source. First-round RT-PCR with HTBI primers amplified the TCR CDR3 region. One entry per CDR3 protein results from TCRdb running MiXCR on the multiplex PCR reads. This sample has fewer than 500,000 distinct CDR3 sequences, with around 15% found just once.

The rearrangement joins TRBV20-1 to TRBJ2-7; weak D call: TRBD2 (6 bases). The TCR was taken from a man between 18 and 29 years old with Graves' ophthalmopathy. The source material was blood. For the CDR3, the DNA is TGCAGTGCTAGGGAGGGCTACCTAACCCACGAGCAGTACGTC. Encoded protein: CSAREGYLTHEQYV.